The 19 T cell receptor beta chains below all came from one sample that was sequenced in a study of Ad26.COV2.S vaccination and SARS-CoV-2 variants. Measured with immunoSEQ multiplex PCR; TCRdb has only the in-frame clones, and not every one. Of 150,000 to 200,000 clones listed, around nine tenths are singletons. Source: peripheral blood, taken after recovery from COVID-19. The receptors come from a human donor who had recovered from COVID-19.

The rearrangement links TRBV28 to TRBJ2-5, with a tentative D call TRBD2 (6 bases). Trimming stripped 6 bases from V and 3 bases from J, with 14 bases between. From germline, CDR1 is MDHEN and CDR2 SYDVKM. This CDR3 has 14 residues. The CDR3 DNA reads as TGTGCCAGCAGCCCTGTTGGGGAGGAAGAGACCCAGTACTTC. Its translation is CASSPVGEEETQYF.

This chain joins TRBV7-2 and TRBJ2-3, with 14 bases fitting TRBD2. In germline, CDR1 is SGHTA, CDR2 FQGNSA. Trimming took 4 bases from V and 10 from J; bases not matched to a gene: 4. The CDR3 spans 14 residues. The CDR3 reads CASSSGLAGVSQYF. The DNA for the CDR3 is TGTGCCAGCAGCTCGGGACTAGCGGGAGTATCGCAGTATTTT.

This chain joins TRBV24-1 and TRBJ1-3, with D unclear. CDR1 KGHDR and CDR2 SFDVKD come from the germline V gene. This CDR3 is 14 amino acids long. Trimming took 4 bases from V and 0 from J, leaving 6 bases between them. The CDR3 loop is CATSEGYSGNTIYF. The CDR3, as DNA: TGTGCCACCAGTGAGGGATACTCTGGAAACACCATATATTTT.

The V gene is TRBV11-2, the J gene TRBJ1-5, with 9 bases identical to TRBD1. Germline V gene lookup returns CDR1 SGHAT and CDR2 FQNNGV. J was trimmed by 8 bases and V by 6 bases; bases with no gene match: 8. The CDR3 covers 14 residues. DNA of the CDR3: TGTGCCAGCAGGTTAACAGGGGGCGGTGAGCCCCAGCATTTT. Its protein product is CASRLTGGGEPQHF.

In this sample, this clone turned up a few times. CDR3 in amino acids: CASSQDRTTDYGYTF. CDR3 bases: TGCGCCAGCAGCCAAGATAGAACGACAGACTATGGCTACACCTTC. The V call is TRBV4-1, the J call TRBJ1-2, with D perhaps TRBD1 (5 bases). The germline CDR1 and CDR2 sequences are MGHRA and YSYEKL. V dropped 0 bases and J dropped 3 bases, with 11 bases sitting between them. The CDR3 extends over 15 amino acids.

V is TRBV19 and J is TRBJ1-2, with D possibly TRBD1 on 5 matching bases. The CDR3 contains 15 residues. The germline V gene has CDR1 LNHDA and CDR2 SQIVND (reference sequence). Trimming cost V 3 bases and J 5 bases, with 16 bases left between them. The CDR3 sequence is CASSIAQGWGYGYTF. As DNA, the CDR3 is TGTGCCAGTAGTATCGCCCAGGGATGGGGATATGGCTACACCTTC. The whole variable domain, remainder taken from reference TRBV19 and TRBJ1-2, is DGGITQSPKYLFRKEGQNVTLSCEQNLNHDAMYWYRQDPGQGLRLIYYSQIVNDFQKGDIAEGYSVSREKKESFPLTVTSAQKNPTAFYLCASSIAQGWGYGYTFGSGTRLTVV.

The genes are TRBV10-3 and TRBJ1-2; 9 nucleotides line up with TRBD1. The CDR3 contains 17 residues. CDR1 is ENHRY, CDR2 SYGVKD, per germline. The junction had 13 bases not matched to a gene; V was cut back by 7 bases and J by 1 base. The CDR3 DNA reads TGTGCCATCACCGACCCCTCGTTGGGACAGGGTAACTATGGCTACACCTTC. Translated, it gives CAITDPSLGQGNYGYTF.

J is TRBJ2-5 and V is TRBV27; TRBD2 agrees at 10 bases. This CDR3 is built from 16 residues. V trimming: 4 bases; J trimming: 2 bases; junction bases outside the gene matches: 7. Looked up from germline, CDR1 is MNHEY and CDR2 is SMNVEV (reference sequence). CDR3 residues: CASSYSSGGLQETQYF. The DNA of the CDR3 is TGTGCCAGCAGTTACTCTAGCGGGGGACTTCAAGAGACCCAGTACTTC.

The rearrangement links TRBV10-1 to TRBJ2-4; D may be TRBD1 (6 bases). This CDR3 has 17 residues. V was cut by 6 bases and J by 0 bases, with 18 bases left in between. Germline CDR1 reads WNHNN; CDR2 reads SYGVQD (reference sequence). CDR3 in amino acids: CASSVRVQGRAKNIQYF. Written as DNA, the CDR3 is TGCGCCAGCAGCGTTCGGGTTCAGGGGAGAGCCAAAAACATTCAGTACTTC.

CDR3: CASSLREMGNTIYF. The DNA for the CDR3 is TGTGCCAGCAGTCTTCGGGAAATGGGAAACACCATATATTTT. The rearrangement joins TRBV6-5 to TRBJ1-3; D gene ambiguous. Per germline, CDR1 MNHEY and CDR2 SVGAGI. This CDR3 has 14 amino acids. The ends were cut back, 5 bases at V and 4 bases at J, with 12 bases in the middle.

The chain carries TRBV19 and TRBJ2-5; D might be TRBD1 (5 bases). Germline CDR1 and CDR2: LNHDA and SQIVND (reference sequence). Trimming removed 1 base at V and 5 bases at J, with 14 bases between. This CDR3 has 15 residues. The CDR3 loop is CASSIGMGQMETQYF. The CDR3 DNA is TGTGCCAGTAGTATAGGTATGGGGCAGATGGAGACCCAGTACTTC.

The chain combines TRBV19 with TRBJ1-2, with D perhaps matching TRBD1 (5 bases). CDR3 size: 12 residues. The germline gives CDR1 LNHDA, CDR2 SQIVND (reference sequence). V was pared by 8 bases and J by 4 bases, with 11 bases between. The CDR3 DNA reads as TGTGCCAGTGGTCGGGGGACCTATGGCTACACCTTC. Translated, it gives CASGRGTYGYTF.

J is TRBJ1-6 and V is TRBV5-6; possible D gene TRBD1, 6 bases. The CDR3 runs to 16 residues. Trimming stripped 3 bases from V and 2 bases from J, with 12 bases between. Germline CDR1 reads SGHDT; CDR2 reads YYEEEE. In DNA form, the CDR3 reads TGTGCCAGCAGCTGGGGGGGCAGCGCCTATAATTCACCCCTCCACTTT. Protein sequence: CASSWGGSAYNSPLHF.

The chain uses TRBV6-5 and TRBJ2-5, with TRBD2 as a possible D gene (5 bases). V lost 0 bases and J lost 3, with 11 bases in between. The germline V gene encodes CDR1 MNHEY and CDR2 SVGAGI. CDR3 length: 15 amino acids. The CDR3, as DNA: TGTGCCAGCAGTTACTCGAGGGTGGGAGAAGAGACCCAGTACTTC. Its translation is CASSYSRVGEETQYF.

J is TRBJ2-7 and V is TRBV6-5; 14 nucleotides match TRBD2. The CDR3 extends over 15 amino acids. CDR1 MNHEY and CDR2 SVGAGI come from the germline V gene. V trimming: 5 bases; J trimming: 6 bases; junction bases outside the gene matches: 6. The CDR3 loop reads CASSRLAGGPGEQYF. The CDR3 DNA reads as TGTGCCAGCAGTAGACTAGCGGGGGGGCCGGGCGAGCAGTACTTC.

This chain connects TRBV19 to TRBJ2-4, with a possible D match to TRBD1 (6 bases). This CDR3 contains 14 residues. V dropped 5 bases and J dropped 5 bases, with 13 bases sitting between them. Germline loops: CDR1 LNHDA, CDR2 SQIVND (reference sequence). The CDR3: CASSSRDTQNIQYF. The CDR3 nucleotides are TGTGCCAGTAGTTCACGGGACACCCAAAACATTCAGTACTTC.

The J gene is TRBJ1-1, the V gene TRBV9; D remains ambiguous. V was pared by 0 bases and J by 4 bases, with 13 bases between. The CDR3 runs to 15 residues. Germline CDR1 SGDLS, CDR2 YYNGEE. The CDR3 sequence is CASSVVPGRVTEAFF. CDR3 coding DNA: TGTGCCAGCAGCGTAGTGCCGGGGAGAGTCACTGAAGCTTTCTTT.

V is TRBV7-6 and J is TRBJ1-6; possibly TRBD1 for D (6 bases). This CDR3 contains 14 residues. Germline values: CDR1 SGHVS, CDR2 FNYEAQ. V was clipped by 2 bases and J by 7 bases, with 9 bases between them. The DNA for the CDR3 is TGTGCCAGCAGCTTACAGGGGAGAAATTCACCCCTCCACTTT. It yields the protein CASSLQGRNSPLHF.

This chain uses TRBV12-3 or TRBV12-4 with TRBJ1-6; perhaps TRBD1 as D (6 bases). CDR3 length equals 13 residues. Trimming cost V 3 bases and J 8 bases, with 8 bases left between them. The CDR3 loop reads CASSFKGDSPLHF. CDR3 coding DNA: TGTGCCAGCAGTTTCAAGGGGGATTCACCCCTCCACTTT.